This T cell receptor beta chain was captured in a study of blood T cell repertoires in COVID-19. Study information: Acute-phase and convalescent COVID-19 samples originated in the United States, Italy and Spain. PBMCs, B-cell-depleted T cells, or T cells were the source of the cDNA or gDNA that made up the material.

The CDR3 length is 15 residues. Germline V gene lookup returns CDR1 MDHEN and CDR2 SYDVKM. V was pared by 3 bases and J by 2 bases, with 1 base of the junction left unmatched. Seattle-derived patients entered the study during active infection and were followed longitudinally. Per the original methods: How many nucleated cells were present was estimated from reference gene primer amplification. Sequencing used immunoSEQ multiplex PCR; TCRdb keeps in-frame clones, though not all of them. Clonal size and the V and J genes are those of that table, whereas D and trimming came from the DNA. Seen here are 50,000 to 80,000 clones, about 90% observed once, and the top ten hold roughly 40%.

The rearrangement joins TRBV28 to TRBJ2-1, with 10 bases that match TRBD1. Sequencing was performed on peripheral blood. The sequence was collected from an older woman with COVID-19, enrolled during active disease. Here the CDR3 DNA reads TGTGCCAGCAGTTTTGACAGGGGGCCCTACAATGAGCAGTTCTTC. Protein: CASSFDRGPYNEQFF.